One sample yielded the 13 T cell receptor beta chains listed below, sequenced in a study of T cell responses to AZD1222 COVID-19 vaccine. TCRdb keeps only in-frame clones here, not all; method: immunoSEQ multiplex PCR. The table shows approximately 82,000 clones, with more than 75% occurring only once. Source: peripheral blood, taken on day 0 of AZD1222 vaccination. The receptors derive from an adult in good health.

This chain uses TRBV5-6 with TRBJ2-5; D is perhaps TRBD1 (6 bases). V lost 0 bases, J lost 5 bases, and 17 bases lay in between. Looked up from germline, CDR1 is SGHDT and CDR2 is YYEEEE. The CDR3 is 16 residues long. CDR3 nucleotide sequence: TGTGCCAGCAGCTTGGGGAGGTCAGGGGTTAGGGAGACCCAGTACTTC. Translated: CASSLGRSGVRETQYF.

This clone has more than one count but fewer than ten. The chain recombines TRBV7-3 with TRBJ1-2; D gene uncertain. The V gene lost 5 bases and the J gene lost 3 bases, with 19 bases spanning the gap. Germline V gene sequence: CDR1 SGHTA, CDR2 FQGTGA. The CDR3 length is 16 residues. CDR3 amino acids: CASSQIARKAHYGYTF. CDR3 sequence (DNA): TGTGCCAGCAGCCAAATAGCCCGGAAGGCCCACTATGGCTACACCTTC.

The sample holds one count of this clone. The V and J genes are TRBV12-3 or TRBV12-4 and TRBJ2-1; tentative D call: TRBD1 (6 bases). The V gene lost 6 bases and the J gene lost 7 bases, with 13 bases spanning the gap. The CDR3 is 13 amino acids. For the CDR3, the DNA is TGTGCCAGCAGCCTGGACAGTTTGAATGAGCAGTTCTTC. It yields the protein CASSLDSLNEQFF.

The genes are TRBV7-9 and TRBJ1-4; 8 bases line up with TRBD1. The CDR3 loop spans 18 amino acids. The trim removed 2 bases at V and 2 bases at J, leaving 10 bases unmatched. From germline, CDR1 is SEHNR and CDR2 FQNEAQ (reference sequence). This CDR3 reads CASSLSRGRGLTNEKLFF. CDR3 coding DNA: TGTGCCAGCAGCTTATCGAGGGGCAGGGGGCTGACTAATGAAAAACTGTTTTTT.

This clone was seen only a few times. This chain joins TRBV6-5 and TRBJ2-7, with TRBD1 matching over 7 bases. Germline V gives CDR1 MNHEY, CDR2 SVGAGI. The CDR3 is 14 amino acids. Trimming removed 6 bases from V and 6 bases from J; junction bases left unmatched: 11. CDR3 DNA sequence: TGTGCCAGCAGCCCGATTGGACAGGACGCCGAGCAGTACTTC. The encoded protein is CASSPIGQDAEQYF.

The rearrangement links TRBV7-8 to TRBJ2-1; 8 nucleotides agree with TRBD2. After removal of 5 bases from V and 7 bases from J, the junction contained 13 bases not matched to a gene. The CDR3 length is 16 residues. Germline assignment: CDR1 SGHVS and CDR2 FQNEAQ. As DNA, the CDR3 is TGTGCCAGCAGCCACCTGGGGACGGGGGGGCGGAATGAGCAGTTCTTC. Translation: CASSHLGTGGRNEQFF.

The chain has TRBV12-2 and TRBJ2-5; the tabulated D call, TRBD2, remains unverified against the DNA. TRBV12-2 is designated a pseudogene. CDR3 size: 19 residues. CDR3 sequence (DNA): TGTGCAAGTCGCCGATGGCGTCGGACTAGCGGGGGGACCCAAGAGACCCAGTACTTC. It specifies CASRRWRRTSGGTQETQYF.

The gene calls are TRBV6-2 or TRBV6-3 and TRBJ1-5; D unresolved. This CDR3 region has 14 residues. Trimming shortened V by 5 bases and J by 0 bases, and 8 bases separated the two germline ends. Germline V gene sequence: CDR1 MNHEY, CDR2 SVGEGT. The CDR3 nucleotides are TGTGCCAGCAGTGACATCTATAGCAATCAGCCCCAGCATTTT. This codes for CASSDIYSNQPQHF.

V and J are TRBV6-5 and TRBJ2-3, with D possibly matching TRBD1 (5 bases). This CDR3 is built from 14 residues. The V end was cut by 5 bases, the J end by 1 base, with 10 bases between. The germline CDR1 and CDR2 sequences are MNHEY and SVGAGI. CDR3 coding DNA: TGTGCCAGCAGTACCACAGGAGGCACAGATACGCAGTATTTT. Protein sequence: CASSTTGGTDTQYF.

The chain links TRBV29-1 to TRBJ2-5, with 12 bases aligning to TRBD2. CDR1 is SQVTM and CDR2 is ANQGSEA in the germline V gene. This CDR3 has 13 residues. Losses at the gene ends were 7 bases for V and 5 bases for J; bases not matched to a gene: 5. For the CDR3, the DNA is TGCAGCGAGCGGACTAGCGGGGCGGAGACCCAGTACTTC. Its protein is CSERTSGAETQYF.

The rearrangement joins TRBV11-1 to TRBJ2-1; possible D gene TRBD2, 6 bases. V was pared by 1 base and J by 10 bases, with 20 bases between. The CDR3 is 16 amino acids. The germline V gene has CDR1 SGHAT and CDR2 FQDESV (reference sequence). CDR3 nucleotide sequence: TGTGCCAGCAGCTTAGGTTGGAGAGCTGGGGGGTCGGAGCAGTTCTTC. Its protein is CASSLGWRAGGSEQFF.

This clone was detected once. The chain joins TRBV5-6 to TRBJ1-2; D possibly corresponds to TRBD1 (6 bases). Trimming removed 4 bases at V and 7 bases at J, with 8 bases between. The CDR3 sequence is 11 residues long. Looked up from germline, CDR1 is SGHDT and CDR2 is YYEEEE. The CDR3 sequence is CASSRTVGYTF. In DNA form, the CDR3 reads TGTGCCAGCAGCAGGACAGTTGGCTACACCTTC.

The genes are TRBV27 and TRBJ2-3, with D perhaps matching TRBD2 (5 bases). The CDR3 has 14 residues. The V and J ends lost 3 bases and 4 bases respectively, with 11 bases between them. The germline CDR1 and CDR2 sequences are MNHEY and SMNVEV (reference sequence). The CDR3 DNA reads TGTGCCAGCAGTTTTGGGAGCCAGGCAGATACGCAGTATTTT. It yields the protein CASSFGSQADTQYF.